This is a list of T cell receptor beta chains from one sample in a study of PD-L1 blockade in urothelial cancer. The table came from immunoSEQ multiplex PCR; TCRdb's copy has only in-frame clones and leaves some out. This table has 85,000 to 90,000 clones, over 90% appearing once. This specimen consisted of PBMCs, obtained around atezolizumab (anti-PD-L1) treatment. These receptors were collected from a man aged 55-75 years with urothelial cancer. The CDR3 runs from the conserved cysteine through the conserved F or W. The order of the fields is J gene, D gene, CDR3 length, V gene, clone size, CDR3 DNA, CDR3 protein. D genes are given only for firm matches. Rows may omit the clone size; those that give it use once, few, many or a size class.

TRBJ2-3 | NA | 14 | TRBV5-5 | NA | TGTGCCAGCATGGGGGGGGGCCACGGAGATACGCAGTATTTT | CASMGGGHGDTQYF
TRBJ2-7 | TRBD1 | 15 | TRBV5-8 | NA | TGTGCCAGCATTTACACCGGGACAGAGGCCTACGAGCAGTACTTC | CASIYTGTEAYEQYF
TRBJ2-1 | NA | 14 | TRBV7-3 | NA | TGTGCCAGCAGCTTATTACGGGGATACGGTGAGCAGTTCTTC | CASSLLRGYGEQFF
TRBJ1-2 | NA | 14 | TRBV30 | NA | TGTGCCTGGACTCCCAGGGGTTTCAACTATGGCTACACCTTC | CAWTPRGFNYGYTF
TRBJ2-3 | TRBD1 | 15 | TRBV7-2 | once | TGTGCCAGCAGCCGTCGACAGGGGGGCACAGATACGCAGTATTTT | CASSRRQGGTDTQYF
TRBJ2-3 | TRBD2 | 14 | TRBV9 | NA | TGTGCCAGCAGCGTAGCGGGGGGGCCTCATACGCAGTATTTT | CASSVAGGPHTQYF
TRBJ2-1 | TRBD2 | 17 | TRBV10-2 | NA | TGCGCCAGCAAAGAAAGCGGGAGGTTCACAGGGCTCAATGAGCAGTTCTTC | CASKESGRFTGLNEQFF
TRBJ1-2 | NA | 14 | TRBV28 | NA | TGTGCCAGCAGCCCCAGTCAGGGGCCGTATGGCTACACCTTC | CASSPSQGPYGYTF
TRBJ2-7 | TRBD1 | 14 | TRBV7-9 | NA | TGTGCCAGCAGCATAACCGGGACAGGGAGTGAGCAGTACTTC | CASSITGTGSEQYF
TRBJ1-1 | NA | 17 | TRBV4-3 | NA | TGCGCCAGCAGCCAGGCGCTGTTCGGGGAGACGGTCACTGAAGCTTTCTTT | CASSQALFGETVTEAFF